The clone carrying this TCR beta chain was seen only once. TCRdb keeps only in-frame clones here, not all; method: immunoSEQ multiplex PCR. Here the sample spans some 180,000 clones, 75% to 85% being singletons. This specimen belongs to a study of blood T cell repertoires in COVID-19. Study context: COVID-19 samples from acute and convalescent phases originated in the United States, Italy and Spain.

The CDR3 contains 18 residues. With 1 base removed from V and 0 bases from J, the gap between germline ends came to 18 bases. CDR1 is SGHVS and CDR2 is FNYEAQ in the germline V gene. Recruited during active infection, patients (from Seattle) were subsequently followed longitudinally. This TCR was sampled from a woman of 80 years or more with COVID-19, enrolled during active disease. Sequencing input: peripheral blood. This chain joins TRBV7-6 and TRBJ1-2; D is possibly TRBD1 (6 bases). CDR3 in amino acids: CASSLVQGARVPNYGYTF. The CDR3 DNA follows: TGTGCCAGCAGCTTAGTACAGGGAGCGAGGGTTCCTAACTATGGCTACACCTTC.